These 5 T cell receptor beta chains came from one sample sequenced in a study of CD8+CD57+ T cells in acquired aplastic anemia. TCR beta VDJ and CDR3 were profiled, and genomic DNA was the template. TCRdb re-called the reads through MiXCR, storing one row per CDR3 protein. The sample records about 190,000 distinct CDR3 sequences, roughly 56% being singletons. The material sequenced was sorted CD4+, CD8+, or CD8+CD57+ T cells (not recorded which) from PBMCs. These receptors were obtained from a human donor in good health, serving as a control.

The chain has TRBV7-2 and TRBJ2-1; D unresolved. The length of the CDR3 is 11 residues. Trimming cost V 3 bases and J 8 bases, with 5 bases left between them. The germline V gene encodes CDR1 SGHTA and CDR2 FQGNSA. The CDR3 spells CASSFVHEQFF. The CDR3 DNA reads TGTGCCAGCAGCTTTGTCCATGAGCAGTTCTTC.

This clonotype was found a few times. The chain combines TRBV29-1 with TRBJ2-7; tentative D call: TRBD2 (5 bases). The germline V gene has CDR1 SQVTM and CDR2 ANQGSEA. CDR3 length: 10 residues. The ends were cut back, 4 bases at V and 6 bases at J, with 7 bases in the middle. For the CDR3, the DNA is TGCAGCGTTGTACGGGGCGAGCAGTACTTC. Translation gives CSVVRGEQYF.

The J gene is TRBJ2-1, the V gene TRBV24-1, with TRBD2 identical over 10 bases. Germline V gene lookup returns CDR1 KGHDR and CDR2 SFDVKD. CDR3 length: 15 residues. V lost 4 bases and J lost 6; bases outside the gene matches: 5. CDR3 DNA: TGTGCCACCAGTGAGCTAGCGGGAGCGGTCAATGAGCAGTTCTTC. It encodes CATSELAGAVNEQFF.

A word on this clonotype: The junction shows a germline mismatch at one end, possibly a read error. The gene calls are TRBV24-1 and TRBJ1-2, with 8 positions matching TRBD1. Per germline, CDR1 KGHDR and CDR2 SFDVKD. The CDR3 loop spans 15 amino acids. The CDR3 here is CATCDPRTGISSYTF. The CDR3 DNA follows: TGTGCCACCTGTGACCCCCGGACAGGGATTAGTAGCTACACCTTC.

This clonotype came up many times. The rearrangement links TRBV10-2 to TRBJ2-1, with D possibly matching TRBD1 (5 bases). Trimming pared 6 bases from V and 4 bases from J, leaving 10 bases between. The CDR3 length is 13 residues. Germline CDR1 reads WSHSY; CDR2 reads SAAADI. The CDR3 region is CASRGLEYNEQFF. CDR3 nucleotide sequence: TGCGCCAGCAGGGGGCTGGAATACAATGAGCAGTTCTTC.